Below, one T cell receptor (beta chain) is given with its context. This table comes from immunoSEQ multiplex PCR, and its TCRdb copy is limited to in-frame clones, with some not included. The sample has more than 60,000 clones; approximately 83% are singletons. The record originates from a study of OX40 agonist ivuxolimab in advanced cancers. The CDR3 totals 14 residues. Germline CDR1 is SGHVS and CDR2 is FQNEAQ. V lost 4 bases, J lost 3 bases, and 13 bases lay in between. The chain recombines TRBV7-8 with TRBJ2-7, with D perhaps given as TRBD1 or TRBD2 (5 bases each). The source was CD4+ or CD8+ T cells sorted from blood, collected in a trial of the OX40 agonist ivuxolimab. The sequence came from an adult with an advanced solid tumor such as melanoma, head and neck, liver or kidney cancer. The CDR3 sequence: CASSYNRDGYEQYF. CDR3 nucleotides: TGTGCCAGCAGCTACAACCGGGACGGCTACGAGCAGTACTTC.